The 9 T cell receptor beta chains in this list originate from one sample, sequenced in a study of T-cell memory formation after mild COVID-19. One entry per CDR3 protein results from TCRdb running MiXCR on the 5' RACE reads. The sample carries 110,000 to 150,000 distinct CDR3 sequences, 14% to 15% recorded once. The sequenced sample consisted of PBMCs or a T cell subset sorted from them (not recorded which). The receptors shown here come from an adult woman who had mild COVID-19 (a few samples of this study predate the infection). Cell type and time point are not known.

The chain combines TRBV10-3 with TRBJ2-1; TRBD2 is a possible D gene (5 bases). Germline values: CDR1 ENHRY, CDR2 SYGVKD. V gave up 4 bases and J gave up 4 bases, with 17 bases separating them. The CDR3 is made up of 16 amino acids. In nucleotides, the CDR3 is TGTGCCATCAGTGCTCTTGGCGGGTTGGAGTACAATGAGCAGTTCTTC. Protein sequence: CAISALGGLEYNEQFF.

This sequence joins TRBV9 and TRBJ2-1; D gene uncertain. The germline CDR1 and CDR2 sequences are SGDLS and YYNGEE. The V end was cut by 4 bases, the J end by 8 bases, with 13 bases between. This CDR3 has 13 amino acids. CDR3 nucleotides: TGTGCCAGCAGCCCCTCATTGGGCTATGAGCAGTTCTTC. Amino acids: CASSPSLGYEQFF.

The DNA for the CDR3 is TGCGCCAGCAGCCAAGATGCAGGACGGATGGCCGAGCAGTACTTC. Its translation is CASSQDAGRMAEQYF. This sequence joins TRBV4-1 and TRBJ2-7; D gene uncertain. The CDR3 is 15 amino acids. Germline CDR1 MGHRA, CDR2 YSYEKL. V was trimmed by 0 bases and J by 6 bases, leaving 15 bases between them.

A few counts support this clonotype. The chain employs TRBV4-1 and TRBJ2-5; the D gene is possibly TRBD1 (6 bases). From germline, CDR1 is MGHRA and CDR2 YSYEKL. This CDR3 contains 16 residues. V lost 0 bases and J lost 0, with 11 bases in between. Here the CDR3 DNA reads TGCGCCAGCAGCCAAGAATCGGGGACATACCAAGAGACCCAGTACTTC. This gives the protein CASSQESGTYQETQYF.

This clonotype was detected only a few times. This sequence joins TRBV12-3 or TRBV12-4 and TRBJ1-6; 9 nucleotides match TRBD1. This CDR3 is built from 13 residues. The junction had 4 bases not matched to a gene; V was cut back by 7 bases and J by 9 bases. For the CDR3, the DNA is TGTGCCAGCAAAGGACAGGGGATTTCACCCCTCCACTTT. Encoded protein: CASKGQGISPLHF.

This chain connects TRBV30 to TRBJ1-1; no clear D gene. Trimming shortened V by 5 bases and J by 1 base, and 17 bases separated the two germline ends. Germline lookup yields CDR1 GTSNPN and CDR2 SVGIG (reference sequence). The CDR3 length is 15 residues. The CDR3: CAWGPRSTWNTEAFF. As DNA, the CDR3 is TGTGCCTGGGGCCCGAGAAGCACATGGAACACTGAAGCTTTCTTT.

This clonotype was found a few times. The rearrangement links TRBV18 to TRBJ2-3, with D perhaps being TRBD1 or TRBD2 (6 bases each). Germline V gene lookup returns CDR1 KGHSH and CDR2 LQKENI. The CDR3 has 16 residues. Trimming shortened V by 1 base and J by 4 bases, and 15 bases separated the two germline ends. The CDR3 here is CASSPQGRPGADTQYF. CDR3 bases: TGTGCCAGCTCACCACAGGGGAGGCCAGGGGCAGATACGCAGTATTTT.

The chain's CDR3 is CASSWTEDSYGYTF. CDR3 nucleotides: TGTGCCAGCAGCTGGACAGAGGACTCGTATGGCTACACCTTC. The rearrangement links TRBV6-5 to TRBJ1-2; tentatively, D is TRBD1 (6 bases). Germline V gene lookup returns CDR1 MNHEY and CDR2 SVGAGI. CDR3 length: 14 residues. V was clipped by 6 bases and J by 5 bases, with 16 bases between them.

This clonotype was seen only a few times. The CDR3 nucleotides are TGTGCCAGCAGCTTAGTGTACTACACAGATACGCAGTATTTT. Translated, it gives CASSLVYYTDTQYF. The rearrangement uses TRBV7-6 and TRBJ2-3; unclear D gene. V was clipped by 1 base and J by 2 bases, with 7 bases between them. The CDR3 runs to 14 residues. Germline CDR1 is SGHVS and CDR2 is FNYEAQ.